The 10 T cell receptor beta chains given below trace back to one sample, sequenced in a study of identifying expanded T cells in peripheral blood. Sequenced by immunoSEQ multiplex PCR; TCRdb stores in-frame clones only, minus some. This table has about 98,000 clones, around 88% appearing once. Sequencing input: blood. Every receptor here comes from a person aged 18 to 75 in good health.

A single count supports this clone. The chain joins TRBV9 to TRBJ1-1, with no clear D. Germline CDR1 reads SGDLS; CDR2 reads YYNGEE. The CDR3 runs 13 residues. The ends were cut back, 0 bases at V and 5 bases at J, with 8 bases in the middle. The CDR3 sequence is CASSVEAWTEAFF. The CDR3 DNA reads as TGTGCCAGCAGCGTAGAAGCTTGGACTGAAGCTTTCTTT.

The chain is built from TRBV7-6 and TRBJ2-7; no clear D. The length of the CDR3 is 16 residues. Looked up from germline, CDR1 is SGHVS and CDR2 is FNYEAQ. Trimming pared 4 bases from V and 2 bases from J, leaving 18 bases between. CDR3 nucleotide sequence: TGTGCCAGCAGCTCAACCCCCGATTCAACCGCCTACGAGCAGTACTTC. Protein sequence: CASSSTPDSTAYEQYF. Drawing the rest from reference TRBV7-6 and TRBJ2-7, the complete variable domain is GAGVSQSPRYKVTKRGQDVALRCDPISGHVSLYWYRQALGQGPEFLTYFNYEAQQDKSGLPNDRFSAERPEGSISTLTIQRTEQRDSAMYRCASSSTPDSTAYEQYFGPGTRLTVT.

CDR3 sequence reads: CASSKARTGSGNTIYF. The DNA for the CDR3 is TGTGCCAGTAGTAAAGCGCGGACGGGCTCTGGAAACACCATATATTTT. The chain recombines TRBV19 with TRBJ1-3; D is unclear. Germline lookup yields CDR1 LNHDA and CDR2 SQIVND (reference sequence). This CDR3 has 16 residues. V was pared by 4 bases and J by 0 bases, with 13 bases between. Together with reference TRBV19 and TRBJ1-3, the CDR3 gives the full variable domain: DGGITQSPKYLFRKEGQNVTLSCEQNLNHDAMYWYRQDPGQGLRLIYYSQIVNDFQKGDIAEGYSVSREKKESFPLTVTSAQKNPTAFYLCASSKARTGSGNTIYFGEGSWLTVV.

This clone was detected only once. J is TRBJ2-3 and V is TRBV30, with 12 bases lining up with TRBD2. The CDR3 totals 13 residues. With 8 bases clipped from V and 5 bases from J, the junction kept 5 bases outside the gene matches. Germline V gene sequence: CDR1 GTSNPN, CDR2 SVGIG (reference sequence). CDR3 sequence: CALAGGPRDTQYF. The CDR3 region has the DNA TGTGCCCTAGCGGGGGGGCCTAGAGATACGCAGTATTTT.

The rearrangement joins TRBV5-4 to TRBJ2-2; 7 nucleotides align to TRBD2. After removal of 5 bases from V and 4 bases from J, the junction contained 8 bases not matched to a gene. This CDR3 region has 15 residues. Germline V gene sequence: CDR1 SGHNT, CDR2 YYREEE (reference sequence). CDR3 DNA sequence: TGTGCCAGCAGTCCGCCGGGACTATTCACCGGGGAGCTGTTTTTT. It codes for CASSPPGLFTGELFF.

In its sample, this clone was seen a few times. The V call is TRBV15, the J call TRBJ1-3; D gene uncertain. Germline CDR1 and CDR2: LNHNV and YYDKDF (reference sequence). The CDR3 spans 14 residues. V shed 1 base and J shed 3 bases, with 7 bases lying between them. The CDR3 nucleotides are TGTGCCACCAGCAGAGGTTCGGGTGGAAACACCATATATTTT. Translation gives CATSRGSGGNTIYF.

V is TRBV28 and J is TRBJ2-7, with 8 bases that match TRBD1. The CDR3 consists of 16 residues. Germline V gives CDR1 MDHEN, CDR2 SYDVKM. After removal of 6 bases from V and 3 bases from J, the junction contained 13 bases not matched to a gene. The CDR3 loop is CASSLLPGQAFYEQYF. The CDR3 DNA is TGTGCCAGCAGCCTTCTACCGGGACAGGCCTTCTACGAGCAGTACTTC.

The rearrangement uses TRBV18 and TRBJ2-1; D is possibly TRBD1 (6 bases). Germline assignment: CDR1 KGHSH and CDR2 LQKENI. The V end lost 5 bases, the J end lost 6 bases, and 20 bases lay between the germline ends. The CDR3 contains 16 residues. The CDR3 loop reads CASSSNRAVYVNEQFF. CDR3 nucleotide sequence: TGTGCCAGCTCATCGAACAGGGCGGTGTATGTCAATGAGCAGTTCTTC.

J is TRBJ2-7 and V is TRBV6-6; no clear D gene. CDR3 length: 13 residues. V was clipped by 2 bases and J by 3 bases, with 8 bases between them. Germline V lookup: CDR1 MNHNY, CDR2 SVGAGI (reference sequence). The CDR3 is CASSYGHNYEQYF. For the CDR3, the DNA is TGTGCCAGCAGTTACGGGCACAACTACGAGCAGTACTTC.

The chain carries TRBV28 and TRBJ1-5, with D tentatively TRBD1 (5 bases). This CDR3 spans 15 amino acids. Per the germline V gene, CDR1 is MDHEN and CDR2 is SYDVKM. V lost 5 bases and J 5 bases, leaving 16 bases between the germline ends. DNA for the CDR3: TGTGCCAGCAGTGGGGTAAGGGGTTACGATCAGCCCCAGCATTTT. This translates into CASSGVRGYDQPQHF. Supplemented by reference TRBV28 and TRBJ1-5, the full variable domain reads DVKVTQSSRYLVKRTGEKVFLECVQDMDHENMFWYRQDPGLGLRLIYFSYDVKMKEKGDIPEGYSVSREKKERFSLILESASTNQTSMYLCASSGVRGYDQPQHFGDGTRLSIL.